This TCR beta chain was found in a study of T cell changes during pregnancy in multiple sclerosis. This CDR3 region has 16 residues. Germline-derived CDR1 and CDR2 are SGHTA and FQGTGA. With 3 bases clipped from V and 4 bases from J, the junction kept 7 bases outside the gene matches. Clones were sequenced by immunoSEQ multiplex PCR, and TCRdb holds only the in-frame ones, with some missing. The sample includes around 80,000 clones, about 91% of them seen just once. The chain couples TRBV7-3 to TRBJ2-3; TRBD2 aligns across 10 bases. The TCR comes from a female donor with multiple sclerosis, enrolled in a pregnancy study. This material consisted of peripheral blood, taken before pregnancy. The CDR3 is CASSLSVAGGADTQYF. Here the CDR3 DNA reads TGTGCCAGCAGCTTGTCCGTAGCGGGAGGCGCAGATACGCAGTATTTT.